Following are 23 T cell receptor beta chains from one sample sequenced in a study of shared clonotypes between healthy human individuals (dated by TCRdb to the early 2020s). Library prep was done by the immunoSEQ multiplex PCR assay. Not all clones reach the TCRdb copy of this immuneACCESS table, which keeps in-frame sequences only. Checked studies attribute under half of the gap to unresolved V genes and leave the rest unexplained. The sample records nearly 2 million clones, about 95% of which are singletons. The top ten clones comprise 1.2% of the sample. CD8 naive samples consisted of CD45RO-negative cells that were positively selected for CCR7, yielding a CD45RA+CCR7+ population without TemRA cells. The specimen sequenced was naive CD8+ T cells sorted from blood. Sample cell subset or site, as interpreted from the label and publication: CD45RA+CCR7+. These receptor sequences come from a man aged 18 to 29 in good health.

V usage is TRBV5-4 and J usage is TRBJ2-7; the match to TRBD1 covers 7 bases. Germline V gives CDR1 SGHNT, CDR2 YYREEE (reference sequence). The CDR3 has 14 amino acids. V dropped 0 bases and J dropped 5; count of bases not matched to a gene: 5. For the CDR3, the DNA is TGTGCCAGCAGCTTGGCCGACAGGGCCCACGAGCAGTACTTC. Protein: CASSLADRAHEQYF.

The chain carries TRBV29-1 and TRBJ1-6; D is possibly TRBD1 (6 bases). Germline assignment: CDR1 SQVTM and CDR2 ANQGSEA. V was clipped by 6 bases and J by 5 bases, with 14 bases between them. The CDR3 has 14 amino acids. The CDR3 DNA reads as TGCAGCGTACCGACAGGAGGGGATAATTCACCCCTCCACTTT. Residues: CSVPTGGDNSPLHF.

The chain carries TRBV5-4 and TRBJ2-3; D uncertain. CDR3 length equals 14 residues. Trimming cost V 1 base and J 3 bases, with 9 bases left between them. The V gene's germline CDR1 is SGHNT and CDR2 YYREEE (reference sequence). The DNA for the CDR3 is TGTGCCAGCAGCTTGTTCTTAGGGACAGATACGCAGTATTTT. The encoded protein is CASSLFLGTDTQYF.

The chain combines TRBV11-1 with TRBJ2-7; D is possibly TRBD1 (5 bases). From germline, CDR1 is SGHAT and CDR2 FQDESV (reference sequence). Trimming took 2 bases from V and 3 from J, leaving 5 bases between them. This CDR3 contains 12 residues. The CDR3 region is CASSLQGYEQYF. CDR3 in DNA: TGTGCCAGCAGCTTACAGGGCTACGAGCAGTACTTC.

The J gene is TRBJ2-3, the V gene TRBV13; D not certain. Trimming shortened V by 0 bases and J by 5 bases, and 9 bases separated the two germline ends. This CDR3 is 14 amino acids long. Germline CDR1 is PRHDT and CDR2 is FYEKMQ (reference sequence). This chain's CDR3 is CASSLGAGVDTQYF. The CDR3 bases are TGTGCCAGCAGCTTAGGGGCAGGAGTAGATACGCAGTATTTT.

The chain joins TRBV4-1 to TRBJ1-1; D possibly corresponds to TRBD1 (6 bases). V lost 2 bases and J lost 4, with 11 bases in between. The CDR3 is made up of 14 amino acids. Germline-derived CDR1 and CDR2 are MGHRA and YSYEKL. The CDR3 protein is CASSQLTRGTEAFF. In nucleotides, the CDR3 is TGCGCCAGCAGCCAATTAACCAGGGGCACTGAAGCTTTCTTT.

The V call is TRBV28, the J call TRBJ2-7, with 8 bases identical to TRBD1. Germline V gene data show CDR1 as MDHEN and CDR2 as SYDVKM. CDR3 length: 16 amino acids. The junction had 14 bases not matched to a gene; V was cut back by 6 bases and J by 4 bases. The CDR3 sequence is CASSPGQVVSIYEQYF. The CDR3, as DNA: TGTGCCAGCAGCCCGGGACAGGTTGTTTCGATTTACGAGCAGTACTTC.

The rearrangement joins TRBV4-1 to TRBJ2-1; D is ambiguous. With 0 bases removed from V and 0 bases from J, the gap between germline ends came to 9 bases. CDR3 length: 16 amino acids. CDR1 and CDR2 (germline): MGHRA, YSYEKL. CDR3 bases: TGCGCCAGCAGCCAAGAGGCCCAGAGCTCCTACAATGAGCAGTTCTTC. It codes for CASSQEAQSSYNEQFF.

Details on this clone: Other DNA sequences within the sample encode an identical CDR3. This chain joins TRBV27 and TRBJ2-2; no clear D. The CDR3 length is 13 residues. Germline assignment: CDR1 MNHEY and CDR2 SMNVEV (reference sequence). V lost 3 bases to trimming and J lost 4 bases, with 6 bases between them. CDR3: CASSFLGTGELFF. The CDR3 DNA is TGTGCCAGCAGTTTTTTGGGCACCGGGGAGCTGTTTTTT.

The chain links TRBV28 to TRBJ2-5; D is ambiguous. Trimming pared 1 base from V and 5 bases from J, leaving 5 bases between. The germline V gene encodes CDR1 MDHEN and CDR2 SYDVKM. CDR3 length equals 12 residues. In nucleotides, the CDR3 is TGTGCCAGCAGTTTATTGGCTGAGACCCAGTACTTC. Its translation: CASSLLAETQYF.

The chain uses TRBV10-3 and TRBJ1-1; no firm D call. V was pared by 3 bases and J by 7 bases, with 9 bases between. The length of the CDR3 is 12 residues. CDR1 and CDR2 (germline): ENHRY, SYGVKD. In DNA form, the CDR3 reads TGTGCCATCAGTGAAGGAGGAGGTGAAGCTTTCTTT. It specifies CAISEGGGEAFF.

The rearrangement links TRBV9 to TRBJ2-3; D is possibly TRBD1 (5 bases). Germline CDR1 and CDR2: SGDLS and YYNGEE. The CDR3 runs to 15 residues. V was shortened by 1 base and J by 4 bases, with 13 bases between the two germline ends. The CDR3: CASSVQGVSADTQYF. The CDR3 coding sequence is TGTGCCAGCAGCGTACAAGGGGTTAGTGCAGATACGCAGTATTTT.

J is TRBJ2-1 and V is TRBV27, with 8 positions matching TRBD1. This CDR3 contains 16 residues. Losses at the gene ends were 5 bases for V and 6 bases for J; bases not matched to a gene: 12. Germline assignment: CDR1 MNHEY and CDR2 SMNVEV (reference sequence). Here the CDR3 DNA reads TGTGCCAGCAGTAATTTAGCCGGGACAGGCCCCAATGAGCAGTTCTTC. This gives the protein CASSNLAGTGPNEQFF.

The rearrangement uses TRBV6-5 and TRBJ1-1; D gene ambiguous. The CDR3 covers 13 residues. V was pared by 7 bases and J by 0 bases, with 9 bases between. The V gene's germline CDR1 is MNHEY and CDR2 SVGAGI. The CDR3 loop reads CASTQAVNTEAFF. The DNA of the CDR3 is TGTGCCAGCACTCAAGCCGTGAACACTGAAGCTTTCTTT.

The genes are TRBV6-1 and TRBJ2-1, with D tentatively TRBD1 or TRBD2 (6 bases each). The germline CDR1 and CDR2 sequences are MNHNS and SASEGT. V lost 2 bases and J 7 bases, leaving 9 bases between the germline ends. This CDR3 is 13 amino acids long. CDR3 region: CASSERGVNEQFF. DNA for the CDR3: TGTGCCAGCAGTGAAAGGGGGGTGAATGAGCAGTTCTTC.

The chain couples TRBV7-6 to TRBJ2-7, with 14 bases matching TRBD2. The CDR3 runs to 17 residues. The junction had 6 bases not matched to a gene; V was cut back by 1 base and J by 4 bases. Germline CDR1 reads SGHVS; CDR2 reads FNYEAQ. The CDR3, as DNA: TGTGCCAGCAGCTTAGGGACTAGCGGGGGGAGTGGGTACGAGCAGTACTTC. Encoded protein: CASSLGTSGGSGYEQYF.

The chain couples TRBV7-6 to TRBJ1-1, with D unclear. The ends were cut back, 5 bases at V and 0 bases at J, with 13 bases in the middle. The CDR3 contains 15 residues. Germline V gene sequence: CDR1 SGHVS, CDR2 FNYEAQ. CDR3 nucleotides: TGTGCCAGCAGCCCAAGACCCGAGATGAACACTGAAGCTTTCTTT. Protein sequence: CASSPRPEMNTEAFF. The full variable domain, rest sourced from reference TRBV7-6 and TRBJ1-1, is GAGVSQSPRYKVTKRGQDVALRCDPISGHVSLYWYRQALGQGPEFLTYFNYEAQQDKSGLPNDRFSAERPEGSISTLTIQRTEQRDSAMYRCASSPRPEMNTEAFFGQGTRLTVV.

The CDR3 nucleotides are TGTGCCAGCAGTGACAGGGGTAGCAATCAGCCCCAGCATTTT. Its protein is CASSDRGSNQPQHF. The gene calls are TRBV6-1 and TRBJ1-5; possibly TRBD1 for D (6 bases). With 3 bases removed from V and 0 bases from J, the gap between germline ends came to 6 bases. Germline values: CDR1 MNHNS, CDR2 SASEGT. The CDR3 has 14 amino acids.

A remark on this clone: Other DNA sequences within the sample encode an identical CDR3. The genes are TRBV28 and TRBJ1-5; TRBD1 agrees at 7 bases. CDR1 MDHEN and CDR2 SYDVKM come from the germline V gene. The V gene end was trimmed by 2 bases and the J gene end by 1 base; junction bases not matched to a gene: 2. This CDR3 is built from 15 residues. CDR3 in amino acids: CASSLEGASNQPQHF. The CDR3 DNA follows: TGTGCCAGCAGTTTAGAGGGGGCAAGCAATCAGCCCCAGCATTTT.

As to this clone: A single base separates this from a much larger clone, so it may be a read error. Other DNA sequences in the same sample also yield this CDR3. This chain links TRBV7-6 with TRBJ2-1, with 8 positions matching TRBD2. J lost 4 bases, V lost 2 bases, and 1 base had no gene match. The CDR3 spans 14 residues. Germline lookup yields CDR1 SGHVS and CDR2 FNYEAQ. CDR3 sequence: CASSLSGSYNEQFF. DNA of the CDR3: TGTGCCAGCAGCTTAAGCGGGAGTTACAATGAGCAGTTCTTC.

V gene TRBV5-4 combines with J gene TRBJ1-2, with TRBD1 matching 7 bases. This CDR3 is 14 amino acids long. The germline CDR1 and CDR2 sequences are SGHNT and YYREEE (reference sequence). With V trimmed by 2 bases and J by 8 bases, 9 bases remained unmatched. The CDR3 protein is CASSLGGGGQGYTF. CDR3 in DNA: TGTGCCAGCAGCTTAGGAGGGGGCGGACAGGGCTACACCTTC.

In this sample, this clone turned up once. The V and J genes are TRBV20-1 and TRBJ2-1; D is possibly TRBD1 or TRBD2 (6 bases each). V lost 4 bases to trimming and J lost 16 bases, with 17 bases between them. CDR3 length: 11 amino acids. Germline CDR1 reads DFQATT; CDR2 reads SNEGSKA (reference sequence). The CDR3 here is CSATEGGLQFF. The CDR3 region has the DNA TGCAGTGCTACAGAGGGGGGACTCCAATTCTTC.

The V and J genes are TRBV6-6 and TRBJ1-1, with TRBD1 matching 9 bases. The CDR3 sequence is 15 residues long. Germline CDR1 is MNHNY and CDR2 is SVGAGI (reference sequence). The V gene end was trimmed by 2 bases and the J gene end by 1 base; junction bases not matched to a gene: 2. The CDR3 protein is CASSYMDRGNTEAFF. The CDR3 nucleotides are TGTGCCAGCAGTTACATGGACAGGGGGAACACTGAAGCTTTCTTT.